This T cell receptor (beta chain) derives from a study of blood T cell repertoires in COVID-19. Study details: The analysed material was cDNA or gDNA that came from T cells, B-cell-depleted T cells, or PBMCs.

The CDR3 is 13 residues long. The germline V gene encodes CDR1 SGHKS and CDR2 YYEKEE (reference sequence). V lost 6 bases and J lost 1, with 10 bases in between. In the authors' workflow: Amplification of reference gene primers was used by the study to estimate nucleated cell counts. The data were produced by immunoSEQ multiplex PCR, yet TCRdb's version contains in-frame clones alone and is incomplete. The D gene and trimming were derived from the DNA, and the V and J assignments and clone size from that table. Of roughly 160,000 clones in the sample, over 70% were seen once. The TCR originated in a woman in her 70s who had recovered from COVID-19. The sample comprised peripheral blood. The V gene is TRBV5-5, the J gene TRBJ1-1, with D possibly TRBD1 on 5 matching bases. The CDR3 region has the DNA TGTGCCAGCACCGGACACCCGAACACTGAAGCTTTCTTT. Translating gives CASTGHPNTEAFF.